The T cell receptor beta chain under discussion was sequenced for a study of preoperative IRX-2 immunotherapy in early breast cancer (dated by TCRdb to about 2019). Via the germline V gene (reference sequence), CDR1 is MNHEY and CDR2 SMNVEV. CDR3 length: 14 amino acids, cysteine to phenylalanine. The kept DNA is CDR3 alone, 42 bases in frame from the first base. V and J are truncated by 2 bases and 2 bases respectively, leaving an intervening sequence of 7 bases. Sample treatment or condition, as interpreted from the label and publication: preoperative locoregional IRX-2 cytokine immunotherapy. The samples were obtained from a phase Ib study that tested preoperative, locoregional IRX-2 cytokine immunotherapy meant to prime immune responses. Donors were patients with early-stage breast cancer who received IRX-2 before surgery. Remarks on this clone: Its recognized antigen is unknown. There are no base qualities to consult, and no much larger clone falls within one base.

The library was generated by the immunoSEQ multiplex PCR assay. Here the immuneACCESS table is served through TCRdb, limited to in-frame sequences with V and J called. Missing clones are a known gap in these copies; in checked studies unresolved V genes cover under half, and the rest lacks a known reason. The sample data list fewer than 25,000 clones, and 85% to 90% of these were observed just once. The ten largest clones capture around 28% of the sample. The V and J segments used are TRBV27 and TRBJ2-1, and possibly TRBD2, on 5 matching bases. The clonotype comes from a human donor with breast cancer. Source: tumor tissue, taken after IRX-2 immunotherapy. DNA sequence: TGTGCCAGCAGTTTACGGGGAACCTACAATGAGCAGTTCTTC. Translation gives CASSLRGTYNEQFF.